The rows below give T cell receptor beta chains drawn from one sample of a study of PD-L1 blockade in urothelial cancer. Libraries were prepared by immunoSEQ multiplex PCR; TCRdb keeps only in-frame clonotypes and omits some of them. Of roughly 20,000 clones listed, around 91% were seen once; the top ten hold about 15%. Sequenced here: PBMCs, sampled around atezolizumab (anti-PD-L1) treatment. The receptors stem from a woman aged 55-70 years with urothelial cancer. Each CDR3 is given with its conserved first and last residue. Fields, in order: J gene, D gene, CDR3 length, V gene, clone size, CDR3 protein, CDR3 DNA. D genes are given only for firm matches. Clone size, where shown, is once, few, many, or a class for clones that have expanded.

TRBJ2-2 NA 18 TRBV28 once CASSPLPDTFGGTGELFF TGTGCCAGCAGTCCCCTCCCCGACACCTTCGGGGGCACCGGGGAGCTGTTTTTT
TRBJ2-7 TRBD1 14 TRBV27 NA CASSPDRDTYEQYF TGTGCCAGCAGTCCCGACAGGGATACCTACGAGCAGTACTTC
TRBJ2-7 NA 16 TRBV4-3 once CASSQGWGSRDYEQYF TGCGCCAGCAGCCAAGGCTGGGGCAGTAGAGACTACGAGCAGTACTTC
TRBJ2-2 TRBD2 15 TRBV19 few CASSLSGRRTGELFF TGTGCCAGTAGTCTCAGCGGGAGGCGCACCGGGGAGCTGTTTTTT
TRBJ1-3 TRBD1 14 TRBV5-5 NA CASSLQGARNTIYF TGTGCCAGCAGCCTACAGGGGGCAAGAAACACCATATATTTT
TRBJ2-7 TRBD2 15 TRBV28 once CASSFGLAGTYEQYF TGTGCCAGCAGTTTCGGACTAGCGGGGACCTACGAGCAGTACTTC
TRBJ2-2 TRBD2 15 TRBV10-1 NA CASSALAGAAGELFF TGCGCCAGCAGTGCTTTGGCGGGAGCGGCCGGGGAGCTGTTTTTT
TRBJ1-1 NA 14 TRBV6-4 NA CASSDSDGSTEAFF TGTGCCAGCAGTGACTCAGATGGCTCCACTGAAGCTTTCTTT
TRBJ1-5 TRBD1 21 TRBV4-1 NA CASSQYVRGQGARVSNQPQHF TGCGCCAGCAGCCAATACGTAAGGGGACAGGGGGCAAGGGTGAGCAATCAGCCCCAGCATTTT
TRBJ2-1 TRBD2 16 TRBV6-1 NA CASSDYSGRVKSEQFF TGTGCCAGCAGTGATTATAGCGGGAGGGTCAAGAGTGAGCAGTTCTTC
TRBJ1-1 NA 15 TRBV15 NA CATSRDRAGGTEAFF TGTGCCACCAGCAGAGATCGGGCGGGGGGCACTGAAGCTTTCTTT
TRBJ1-5 TRBD1 15 TRBV5-1 NA CASSSTGLYNQPQHF TGCGCCAGCAGCTCGACAGGGTTATACAATCAGCCCCAGCATTTT
TRBJ1-2 NA 16 TRBV6-5 once CASSSLIDSLIRGYTF TGTGCCAGCAGTTCCCTCATTGACAGCTTAATTCGCGGCTACACCTTC
TRBJ1-1 NA 15 TRBV27 NA CASSSLQGINTEAFF TGTGCCAGCAGTTCCCTACAGGGAATAAACACTGAAGCTTTCTTT
TRBJ2-3 TRBD1 15 TRBV10-2 NA CASSEGQGASDTQYF TGCGCCAGCAGTGAGGGGCAGGGGGCCTCAGATACGCAGTATTTT
TRBJ2-7 TRBD2 14 TRBV7-6 few CASSPRGAAYEQYF TGTGCCAGCAGCCCGCGGGGGGCTGCATACGAGCAGTACTTC
TRBJ1-2 NA 14 TRBV5-1 NA CASSLEGVRYGYTF TGCGCCAGCAGCTTGGAGGGGGTTAGGTATGGCTACACCTTC
TRBJ2-7 NA 12 TRBV29-1 NA CSGGSSSYEQYF TGCAGCGGTGGCTCCAGCTCCTACGAGCAGTACTTC
TRBJ2-3 TRBD2 17 TRBV4-2 NA CASSLDPGTSGRGTQYF TGTGCCAGCAGCCTCGACCCCGGGACTAGCGGGAGAGGTACGCAGTATTTT
TRBJ1-2 TRBD1 12 TRBV7-8 NA CASSQGAFGYTF TGTGCCAGCTCCCAGGGGGCGTTTGGCTACACCTTC
TRBJ2-7 TRBD2 14 TRBV29-1 NA CSVESGGGRYEQYF TGCAGCGTTGAAAGCGGCGGGGGGCGGTACGAGCAGTACTTC
TRBJ1-2 NA 12 TRBV27 NA CASSSTGYGYTF TGTGCCAGCAGCTCTACAGGGTATGGCTACACCTTC
TRBJ2-7 NA 11 TRBV28 NA CASSFGDEQYF TGTGCCAGCAGTTTCGGGGACGAGCAGTACTTC
TRBJ2-7 NA 13 TRBV11-2 NA CASSLDQLYEQYF TGTGCCAGCAGCTTAGACCAACTATACGAGCAGTACTTC
TRBJ2-5 TRBD2 13 TRBV10-2 NA CASSTSGKETQYF TGCGCCAGCAGTACTAGCGGAAAAGAGACCCAGTACTTC
TRBJ1-1 NA 15 TRBV11-2 NA CASSLDWQGTTEAFF TGTGCCAGCAGCTTAGACTGGCAGGGAACCACTGAAGCTTTCTTT
TRBJ2-1 TRBD1 15 TRBV4-3 NA CASSQDRGLYNEQFF TGCGCCAGCAGCCAGGACAGGGGGCTTTACAATGAGCAGTTCTTC
TRBJ1-4 TRBD1 15 TRBV28 NA CASSSPTGPNEKLFF TGTGCCAGCAGTTCACCGACAGGGCCTAATGAAAAACTGTTTTTT
TRBJ1-2 NA 13 TRBV2 NA CASRADMGYGYTF TGTGCCAGCAGGGCGGACATGGGCTATGGCTACACCTTC
TRBJ2-2 NA 12 TRBV5-1 NA CASSWASGELFF TGCGCCAGCAGCTGGGCATCCGGGGAGCTGTTTTTT
TRBJ1-5 TRBD1 15 TRBV4-1 NA CASSQDRGWHQPQHF TGCGCCAGCAGCCAAGACAGGGGGTGGCATCAGCCCCAGCATTTT
TRBJ1-5 TRBD1 16 TRBV27 NA CASSASLTGGLQPQHF TGTGCCAGCAGTGCCTCACTGACAGGGGGCTTACAGCCCCAGCATTTT
TRBJ1-2 TRBD1 14 TRBV29-1 once CSVPYRQGHYGYTF TGCAGCGTTCCTTATAGACAGGGTCACTATGGCTACACCTTC
TRBJ2-3 TRBD2 17 TRBV18 NA CASSPMPRGRVTDTQYF TGTGCCAGCTCACCGATGCCCCGCGGGAGGGTCACAGATACGCAGTATTTT
TRBJ2-5 TRBD2 14 TRBV11-2 NA CASSRGGLGETQYF TGTGCCAGCTCCCGGGGGGGTTTGGGTGAGACCCAGTACTTC
TRBJ2-7 TRBD1 18 TRBV7-9 NA CASSPTTAGQGQPGEQYF TGTGCCAGCAGCCCCACAACAGCAGGACAGGGCCAGCCGGGCGAGCAGTACTTC
TRBJ2-1 NA 15 TRBV4-1 NA CASSQDTGGSNEQFF TGCGCCAGCAGCCAAGATACCGGGGGAAGCAATGAGCAGTTCTTC
TRBJ2-2 TRBD2 18 TRBV19 few CASSISASGWRDTGELFF TGTGCCAGTAGTATCTCCGCTAGCGGGTGGAGGGACACCGGGGAGCTGTTTTTT
TRBJ1-1 NA 16 TRBV4-1 once CASSQDEQQANTEAFF TGCGCCAGCAGCCAAGATGAACAGCAAGCGAACACTGAAGCTTTCTTT
TRBJ1-1 NA 15 TRBV9 NA CASSVAVGRNTEAFF TGTGCCAGCAGCGTAGCTGTGGGGCGGAACACTGAAGCTTTCTTT
TRBJ1-1 TRBD1 14 TRBV29-1 once CSNQGAGGITEAFF TGCAGCAACCAGGGGGCAGGGGGGATCACTGAAGCTTTCTTT
TRBJ2-3 TRBD1 16 TRBV19 once CASSIDRGQGRDTQYF TGTGCCAGTAGTATAGATCGAGGACAGGGGAGAGATACGCAGTATTTT
TRBJ1-5 TRBD1 16 TRBV18 NA CASSPTQGNSNQPQHF TGTGCCAGCTCACCAACACAGGGGAATAGCAATCAGCCCCAGCATTTT
TRBJ2-3 NA 12 TRBV28 NA CASSTNTDTQYF TGTGCCAGCAGTACTAACACAGATACGCAGTATTTT
TRBJ1-1 TRBD1 16 TRBV14 NA CASSQDGGQMNTEAFF TGTGCCAGCAGCCAAGATGGGGGACAGATGAACACTGAAGCTTTCTTT
TRBJ1-5 NA 12 TRBV27 NA CASSSYNQPQHF TGTGCCAGCAGTTCGTACAATCAGCCCCAGCATTTT
TRBJ1-2 NA 13 TRBV7-2 NA CASSLEAPYGYTF TGTGCCAGCAGCTTAGAAGCCCCCTATGGCTACACCTTC
TRBJ1-1 TRBD1 12 TRBV29-1 NA CSVDRVGTEAFF TGCAGCGTCGACAGGGTCGGCACTGAAGCTTTCTTT
TRBJ2-1 NA 16 TRBV11-2 NA CASSQYSGGQANEQFF TGTGCCAGCAGCCAATATAGCGGAGGACAAGCCAATGAGCAGTTCTTC
TRBJ2-1 NA 16 TRBV4-3 NA CASSTRDTLARNEQFF TGCGCCAGCAGTACCCGGGACACCCTTGCCCGCAATGAGCAGTTCTTC